Presented here are 3 T cell receptor beta chains from one specimen sequenced in a study of breast tumors, draining lymph nodes, adjacent tissues. MiXCR, run by TCRdb on the multiplex PCR reads, gives a single entry per CDR3 protein. Among tens of thousands of distinct CDR3 sequences listed, 68% were seen once. Sequenced input: tumor-adjacent breast tissue. These receptors came from a female donor with breast cancer. Some clones in this sample may be carry-over from other donors' samples.

The gene calls are TRBV4-3 and TRBJ2-7, with D possibly TRBD1 on 7 matching bases. The CDR3 is 16 amino acids. The V gene's germline CDR1 is LGHNA and CDR2 YSLEER. V shed 3 bases and J shed 2 bases, with 17 bases lying between them. The CDR3 DNA reads as TGCGCCAGCAGCCATTCAGCCACAGGGGAGGCCTACGAGCAGTACTTC. This codes for CASSHSATGEAYEQYF.

This rearrangement joins TRBV19 to TRBJ2-7; possible D gene TRBD1, 6 bases. The CDR3 covers 15 residues. Germline V gene lookup returns CDR1 LNHDA and CDR2 SQIVND (reference sequence). Trimming pared 4 bases from V and 5 bases from J, leaving 18 bases between. The CDR3 here is CASSKAQGIPNEQYF. The CDR3 coding sequence is TGTGCCAGTAGTAAGGCCCAGGGGATTCCCAACGAGCAGTACTTC. Drawing the rest from reference TRBV19 and TRBJ2-7, the complete variable domain is DGGITQSPKYLFRKEGQNVTLSCEQNLNHDAMYWYRQDPGQGLRLIYYSQIVNDFQKGDIAEGYSVSREKKESFPLTVTSAQKNPTAFYLCASSKAQGIPNEQYFGPGTRLTVT.

The gene calls are TRBV6-1 and TRBJ2-2, with 7 positions matching TRBD2. Germline values: CDR1 MNHNS, CDR2 SASEGT. Losses at the gene ends were 3 bases for V and 9 bases for J; bases not matched to a gene: 7. The CDR3 has 14 amino acids. For the CDR3, the DNA is TGTGCCAGCAGTGAGCTAGCGGTCGTAAGGGAGCTGTTTTTT. Its translation is CASSELAVVRELFF.